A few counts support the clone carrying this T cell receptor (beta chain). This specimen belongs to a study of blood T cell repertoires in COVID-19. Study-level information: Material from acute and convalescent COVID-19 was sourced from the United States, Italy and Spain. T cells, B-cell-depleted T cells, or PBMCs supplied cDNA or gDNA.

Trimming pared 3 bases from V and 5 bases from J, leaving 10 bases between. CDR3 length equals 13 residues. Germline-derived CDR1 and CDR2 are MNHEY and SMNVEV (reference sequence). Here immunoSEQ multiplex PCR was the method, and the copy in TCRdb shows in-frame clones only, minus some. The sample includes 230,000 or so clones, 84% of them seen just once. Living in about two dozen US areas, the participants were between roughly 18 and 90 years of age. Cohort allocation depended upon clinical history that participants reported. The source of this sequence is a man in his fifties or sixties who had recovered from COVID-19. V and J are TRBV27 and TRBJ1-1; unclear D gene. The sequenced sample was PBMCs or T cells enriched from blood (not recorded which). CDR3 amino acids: CASSLAVLTEAFF. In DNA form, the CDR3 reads TGTGCCAGCAGTTTGGCGGTTTTGACTGAAGCTTTCTTT.